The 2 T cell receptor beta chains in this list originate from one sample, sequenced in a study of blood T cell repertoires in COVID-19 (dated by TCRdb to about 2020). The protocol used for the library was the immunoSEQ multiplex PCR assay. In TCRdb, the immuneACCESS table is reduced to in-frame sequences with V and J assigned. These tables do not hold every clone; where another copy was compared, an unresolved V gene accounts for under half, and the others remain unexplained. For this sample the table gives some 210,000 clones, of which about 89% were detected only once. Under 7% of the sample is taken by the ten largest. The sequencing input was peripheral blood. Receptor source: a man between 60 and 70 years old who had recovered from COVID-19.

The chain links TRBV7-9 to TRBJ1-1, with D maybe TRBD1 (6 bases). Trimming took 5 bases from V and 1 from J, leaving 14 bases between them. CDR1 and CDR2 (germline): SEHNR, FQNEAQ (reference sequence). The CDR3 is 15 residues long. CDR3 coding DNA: TGTGCCAGCAGCCCAAGGGGGGGGGAGAACACTGAAGCTTTCTTT. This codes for CASSPRGGENTEAFF.

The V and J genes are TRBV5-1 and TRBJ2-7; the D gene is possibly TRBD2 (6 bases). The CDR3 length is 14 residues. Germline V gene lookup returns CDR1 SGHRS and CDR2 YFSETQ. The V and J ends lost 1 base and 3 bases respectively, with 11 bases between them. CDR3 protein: CASSLRGNLYEQYF. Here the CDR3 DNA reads TGCGCCAGCAGCTTGCGGGGGAACCTCTACGAGCAGTACTTC.